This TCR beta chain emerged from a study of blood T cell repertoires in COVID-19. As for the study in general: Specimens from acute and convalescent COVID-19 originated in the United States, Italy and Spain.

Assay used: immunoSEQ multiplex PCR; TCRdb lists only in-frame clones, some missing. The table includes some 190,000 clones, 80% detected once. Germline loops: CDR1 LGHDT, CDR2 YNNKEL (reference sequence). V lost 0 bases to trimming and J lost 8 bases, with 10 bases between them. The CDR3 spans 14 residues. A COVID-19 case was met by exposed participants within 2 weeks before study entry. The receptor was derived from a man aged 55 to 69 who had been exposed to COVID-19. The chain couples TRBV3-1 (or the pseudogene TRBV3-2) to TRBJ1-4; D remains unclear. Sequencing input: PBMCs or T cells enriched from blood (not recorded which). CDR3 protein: CASSQDSSGEKLFF. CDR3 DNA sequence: TGTGCCAGCAGCCAAGATTCGTCAGGCGAAAAACTGTTTTTT.